This TCR beta chain was sequenced in a study of blood T cell repertoires in COVID-19. Assay used: immunoSEQ multiplex PCR; TCRdb lists only in-frame clones, some missing. The sample has more than 60,000 clones; less than 85% are singletons. V was pared by 2 bases and J by 5 bases, with 15 bases between. This CDR3 comprises 15 residues. Germline CDR1 is LGHNA and CDR2 is YNFKEQ. The sequence came from a human donor with acute or convalescent COVID-19. The donor label of this sample is uncertain. The chain couples TRBV4-2 to TRBJ1-2; D is perhaps TRBD1 (5 bases). Sequenced material: peripheral blood. CDR3 sequence: CASSQPMGGGYGYTF. CDR3 coding DNA: TGTGCCAGCAGCCAACCGATGGGCGGGGGATATGGCTACACCTTC.